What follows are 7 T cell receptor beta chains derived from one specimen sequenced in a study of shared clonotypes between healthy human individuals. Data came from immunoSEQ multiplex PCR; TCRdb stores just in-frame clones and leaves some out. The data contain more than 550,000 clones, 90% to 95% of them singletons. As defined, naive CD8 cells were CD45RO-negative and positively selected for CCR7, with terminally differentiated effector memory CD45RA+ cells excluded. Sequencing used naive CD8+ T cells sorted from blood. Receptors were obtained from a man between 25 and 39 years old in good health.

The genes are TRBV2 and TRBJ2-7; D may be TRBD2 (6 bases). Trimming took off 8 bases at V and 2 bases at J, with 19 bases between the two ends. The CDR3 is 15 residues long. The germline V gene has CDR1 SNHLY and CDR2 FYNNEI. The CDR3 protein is CASFRDSTSTYEQYF. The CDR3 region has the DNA TGTGCCAGCTTCCGGGACTCAACTAGCACCTACGAGCAGTACTTC.

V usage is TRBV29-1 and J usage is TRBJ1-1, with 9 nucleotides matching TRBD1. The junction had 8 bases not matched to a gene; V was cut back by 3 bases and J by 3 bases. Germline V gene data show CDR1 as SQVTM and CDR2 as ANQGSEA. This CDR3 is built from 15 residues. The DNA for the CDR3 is TGCAGCGTTGAGGCGACTGGGACAGGGCACACTGAAGCTTTCTTT. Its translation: CSVEATGTGHTEAFF. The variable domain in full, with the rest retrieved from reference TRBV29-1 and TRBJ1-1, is SAVISQKPSRDICQRGTSLTIQCQVDSQVTMMFWYRQQPGQSLTLIATANQGSEATYESGFVIDKFPISRPNLTFSTLTVSNMSPEDSSIYLCSVEATGTGHTEAFFGQGTRLTVV.

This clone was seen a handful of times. The CDR3 is CASSLTATRGETQYF. For the CDR3, the DNA is TGTGCCAGCAGTTTAACCGCGACACGGGGGGAGACCCAGTACTTC. The chain recombines TRBV27 with TRBJ2-5; D is possibly TRBD2 (6 bases). Per germline, CDR1 MNHEY and CDR2 SMNVEV (reference sequence). The CDR3 runs to 15 residues. The V and J ends lost 2 bases and 5 bases respectively, with 15 bases between them.

The CDR3 nucleotides are TGTGCCAGCAGCTTACGGGCGAGGCCGAACACCGGGGAGCTGTTTTTT. As protein: CASSLRARPNTGELFF. The V call is TRBV7-6, the J call TRBJ2-2; D not resolved. Trimming shortened V by 2 bases and J by 0 bases, and 10 bases separated the two germline ends. The germline gives CDR1 SGHVS, CDR2 FNYEAQ. This CDR3 has 16 residues. Based on the CDR3 plus reference TRBV7-6 and TRBJ2-2, the full variable domain is GAGVSQSPRYKVTKRGQDVALRCDPISGHVSLYWYRQALGQGPEFLTYFNYEAQQDKSGLPNDRFSAERPEGSISTLTIQRTEQRDSAMYRCASSLRARPNTGELFFGEGSRLTVL.

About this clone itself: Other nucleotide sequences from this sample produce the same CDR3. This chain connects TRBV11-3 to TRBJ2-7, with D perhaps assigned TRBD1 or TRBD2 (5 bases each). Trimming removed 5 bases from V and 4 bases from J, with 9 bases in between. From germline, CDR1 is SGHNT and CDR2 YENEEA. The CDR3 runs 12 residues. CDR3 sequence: CASSAGGYEQYF. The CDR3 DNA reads TGTGCCAGCAGCGCTGGGGGATACGAGCAGTACTTC.

The CDR3 reads CASSLPLGERRYEQYF. CDR3 nucleotides: TGTGCCAGCAGCTTACCTTTGGGGGAGCGGAGGTACGAGCAGTACTTC. The J gene is TRBJ2-7, the V gene TRBV7-2; D possibly matches TRBD1 or TRBD2 (5 bases each). Trimming cost V 2 bases and J 4 bases, with 18 bases left between them. Germline V gene sequence: CDR1 SGHTA, CDR2 FQGNSA. CDR3 length: 16 amino acids.

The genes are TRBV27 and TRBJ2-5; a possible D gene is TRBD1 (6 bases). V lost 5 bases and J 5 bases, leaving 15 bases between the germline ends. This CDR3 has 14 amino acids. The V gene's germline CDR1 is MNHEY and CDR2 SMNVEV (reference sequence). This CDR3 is CASSPRTVRETQYF. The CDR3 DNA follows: TGTGCCAGCAGTCCTCGGACAGTCCGGGAGACCCAGTACTTC.